Below are 14 T cell receptor beta chains sequenced from a single sample in a study of T cell responses to AZD1222 COVID-19 vaccine. TCRdb's copy holds only in-frame clones and misses some; the assay was immunoSEQ multiplex PCR. The table includes more than 100,000 clones, around 92% detected once. This material consisted of peripheral blood, taken on day 0 of AZD1222 vaccination. The receptors were gathered from an adult in good health.

The chain uses TRBV11-3 and TRBJ2-3, with TRBD2 matching over 10 bases. CDR3 length equals 16 residues. Germline V gives CDR1 SGHNT, CDR2 YENEEA. The V gene end was trimmed by 5 bases and the J gene end by 1 base; junction bases not matched to a gene: 6. In nucleotides, the CDR3 is TGTGCCAGCAGCCCACACCTAGCGGGAGGCACAGATACGCAGTATTTT. This translates into CASSPHLAGGTDTQYF.

CDR3 DNA: TGCGCCAGCAGCTTACCCCTACAGGGGACGGGGGAAAAACTGTTTTTT. It codes for CASSLPLQGTGEKLFF. V and J are TRBV5-1 and TRBJ1-4; TRBD1 matches 7 bases. Germline V CDR1 and CDR2: SGHRS, YFSETQ. This CDR3 region has 16 residues. Trimming removed 2 bases from V and 8 bases from J; junction bases left unmatched: 12. Supplemented by reference TRBV5-1 and TRBJ1-4, the full variable domain reads KAGVTQTPRYLIKTRGQQVTLSCSPISGHRSVSWYQQTPGQGLQFLFEYFSETQRNKGNFPGRFSGRQFSNSRSEMNVSTLELGDSALYLCASSLPLQGTGEKLFFGSGTQLSVL.

This sequence joins TRBV7-2 and TRBJ2-7, with 8 nucleotides matching TRBD1. The J segment lost 4 bases and the V segment lost 4 bases, leaving 9 bases of the junction unmatched. Germline V lookup: CDR1 SGHTA, CDR2 FQGNSA. This CDR3 contains 15 residues. The CDR3 DNA reads as TGTGCCAGCAGCTCCAGAGGGACAGGTAATTACGAGCAGTACTTC. It translates to CASSSRGTGNYEQYF.

The CDR3 loop is CASSEASAFERRNQPQHF. CDR3 bases: TGTGCCAGCAGTGAAGCATCCGCATTTGAACGACGCAATCAGCCCCAGCATTTT. The rearrangement uses TRBV6-1 and TRBJ1-5; D is undetermined. CDR1 is MNHNS, CDR2 SASEGT, per germline. There are 18 residues in the CDR3. Trimming removed 0 bases at V and 2 bases at J, with 17 bases between.

This clone was seen only once. The chain uses TRBV28 and TRBJ1-4; tentative D call: TRBD1 (5 bases). CDR1 MDHEN and CDR2 SYDVKM come from the germline V gene. Between the trimmed V and J ends, which lost 5 bases and 8 bases, there was a span of 15 bases. CDR3 length: 14 residues. The CDR3 protein is CASSPGGGEEKLFF. DNA for the CDR3: TGTGCCAGCAGTCCCGGTGGGGGAGAGGAAAAACTGTTTTTT.

The gene calls are TRBV6-5 and TRBJ2-3; D might be TRBD1 (7 bases). V was trimmed by 2 bases and J by 11 bases, leaving 17 bases between them. Per germline, CDR1 MNHEY and CDR2 SVGAGI. This CDR3 is 14 amino acids long. The CDR3 loop reads CASSYPASQGGQYF. The CDR3 DNA reads as TGTGCCAGCAGTTACCCAGCGTCCCAGGGGGGGCAGTATTTT.

The V call is TRBV9, the J call TRBJ2-5; 10 nucleotides align to TRBD2. The V gene end was trimmed by 1 base and the J gene end by 5 bases; junction bases not matched to a gene: 5. The CDR3 loop spans 15 amino acids. The germline gives CDR1 SGDLS, CDR2 YYNGEE. The CDR3 is CASSVLTSGVETQYF. CDR3 DNA sequence: TGTGCCAGCAGCGTACTAACTAGCGGGGTTGAGACCCAGTACTTC.

This clone came up once. The gene calls are TRBV7-9 and TRBJ2-1; 8 nucleotides line up with TRBD1. With 5 bases clipped from V and 0 bases from J, the junction kept 12 bases outside the gene matches. The CDR3 is made up of 18 amino acids. Per the germline V gene, CDR1 is SEHNR and CDR2 is FQNEAQ (reference sequence). The DNA for the CDR3 is TGTGCCAGCAGCCCGCGGTCGGGACAGGCGAGCTCCTACAATGAGCAGTTCTTC. Residues: CASSPRSGQASSYNEQFF.

This rearrangement joins TRBV6-5 to TRBJ1-4, with D tentatively TRBD1 (6 bases). The V end lost 6 bases, the J end lost 5 bases, and 13 bases lay between the germline ends. The CDR3 is 14 residues long. Germline V gene lookup returns CDR1 MNHEY and CDR2 SVGAGI. For the CDR3, the DNA is TGTGCCAGCAGCCCAGGGGCCGGAAATGAAAAACTGTTTTTT. Amino acids: CASSPGAGNEKLFF.

The J gene is TRBJ2-7, the V gene TRBV19; 8 nucleotides line up with TRBD2. Germline assignment: CDR1 LNHDA and CDR2 SQIVND (reference sequence). The CDR3 covers 14 residues. V shed 2 bases and J 2 bases; nucleotides not matched to a gene: 2. DNA for the CDR3: TGTGCCAGTAGTATACTAGCGGGCCCCTACGAGCAGTACTTC. It codes for CASSILAGPYEQYF. Variable domain in full (rest from reference TRBV19 and TRBJ2-7): DGGITQSPKYLFRKEGQNVTLSCEQNLNHDAMYWYRQDPGQGLRLIYYSQIVNDFQKGDIAEGYSVSREKKESFPLTVTSAQKNPTAFYLCASSILAGPYEQYFGPGTRLTVT.

The V and J genes are TRBV4-1 and TRBJ2-3, with 9 bases lining up with TRBD2. CDR3 size: 17 residues. V shed 2 bases, J shed 2 bases, and the junction held 8 bases outside the gene matches. Germline CDR1 is MGHRA and CDR2 is YSYEKL. CDR3 bases: TGCGCCAGCAGCCAATCGTCCAAGCGGGGGGCCACAGATACGCAGTATTTT. It codes for CASSQSSKRGATDTQYF.

The V and J genes are TRBV18 and TRBJ1-1; D may be TRBD1 (6 bases). Germline V gene sequence: CDR1 KGHSH, CDR2 LQKENI. The germline V and J ends were trimmed by 4 bases and 0 bases, with 9 bases remaining between them. The CDR3 spans 14 residues. In nucleotides, the CDR3 is TGTGCCAGCTCACAGGGACATATGAACACTGAAGCTTTCTTT. It translates to CASSQGHMNTEAFF.

The chain uses TRBV7-9 and TRBJ1-4, with 8 bases that match TRBD1. The CDR3 sequence is 14 residues long. With 7 bases clipped from V and 12 bases from J, the junction kept 13 bases outside the gene matches. Germline CDR1 and CDR2: SEHNR and FQNEAQ (reference sequence). CDR3 in DNA: TGTGCCAGCAACCCCGGGACAGGAAATCCCCAACTGTTTTTT. It yields the protein CASNPGTGNPQLFF.

This sequence joins TRBV19 and TRBJ2-1; D may be TRBD2 (6 bases). Germline CDR1 is LNHDA and CDR2 is SQIVND (reference sequence). The CDR3 is made up of 15 amino acids. Trimming left V 7 bases short and J 5 bases short, with 18 bases between. The CDR3 region is CASIGGWHEDNEQFF. The CDR3 region has the DNA TGTGCCAGTATCGGAGGGTGGCATGAGGACAATGAGCAGTTCTTC.